This TCR beta chain originates from a study of T-cell reconstitution after alpha-beta-depleted transplantation in children (dated by TCRdb to about 2016). Background for the entire study: The study quantitatively tracked T-cell immune reconstitution after TCRalphabeta/CD19-depleted allogeneic hematopoietic cell transplantation in children using TCR repertoire profiling. Overall study results and their limits: The high TCRbeta diversity at day 60 in some patients was ascribed to recipient T cells and intrathymic progenitors that had survived conditioning. Over subsequent months, a decline in hyperexpanded clone frequencies was noted, and after one year, T-cell counts and TCRbeta diversity were mostly ascribed to newly produced T cells. The apparently early recovery of alphabetaT-cell counts about two months after transplant reportedly depended on only several hundred rapidly expanded clones that came from non-depleted graft cells.

Library preparation used PCR. The listed sequencing device is Illumina HiSeq 2500. To normalize quantification of the TCRbeta repertoire, the TCR libraries were built with molecular barcoding that relied on unique molecular identifiers. TCRdb trimmed the raw reads at Q25, called clones with MiXCR and kept productive beta chains. Entries that share a CDR3 protein sequence are merged under the most common genes and DNA. Counted in this sample were hundreds of thousands of distinct CDR3 sequences; roughly 8.2% of them appeared once. The ten biggest clones cover just under 6.5% of the sample. The sample's treatment or condition label, decoded: allogeneic hematopoietic cell transplantation with graft depleted of TCRalphabeta T cells and CD19 B cells. The transplant recipients were children given TCRalphabeta/CD19-depleted allogeneic hematopoietic cell grafts. Its CDR3 holds 14 amino acids, cysteine through phenylalanine. Only the CDR3 DNA is retained, 42 bases long and in frame from the first base. The trim is 1 base for V and 6 bases for J, with a gap of 13 bases between the germline ends. Sequences SEHNR (CDR1) and FQNEAQ (CDR2) are obtained from the germline V gene (reference sequence).

This clonotype has at least ten counts. The clone's antigen remains unknown. Nothing much larger sits one base from this clone, and base qualities are not available. The TCR comes from a male patient under 18 who had a stem cell transplant for acute lymphoblastic leukemia, so the T cells may come from the graft donor. The specimen was PBMCs, mostly from graft donor cells, collected 180 days after TCRalphabeta/CD19-depleted stem cell transplant. The receptor chain draws on TRBV7-9 and TRBJ2-7, with the D gene call left open. The CDR3 in this case is CASSLEGRPVEQYF. The nucleotides are TGTGCCAGCAGCTTAGAGGGTCGGCCCGTCGAGCAGTACTTC.